Ten or more counts support the clone carrying this T cell receptor beta chain. The antigen is undetermined. The data were obtained in a study of T cells in Graves' hyperthyroidism and ophthalmopathy. The diagnostic basis comprised clinical symptoms, serum thyroxine and TRAb, thyroid ultrasound and orbital computed tomography. Findings and caveats of the study: Most clonotypes expanded in the thyroid (above 0.001) were also present in blood. A model using 13 V-J features told ophthalmopathy apart from stable hyperthyroidism.

TCR beta CDR3 regions were amplified from RNA transcripts. A first-round RT-PCR of the TCR CDR3 used the HTBI primer set. TCRdb redid the calling of the multiplex PCR reads with MiXCR, one entry per CDR3 protein. The table lists hundreds of thousands of distinct CDR3 sequences, around 15% of them singletons. Trimming stripped 1 base from V and 0 bases from J, with 12 bases between. The V gene's germline CDR1 is DFQATT and CDR2 SNEGSKA (reference sequence). The CDR3 has 16 amino acids. Sequencing used blood. The origin of this receptor is a man aged 18 to 35 with Graves' ophthalmopathy. This chain connects TRBV20-1 to TRBJ2-2; D is tentatively TRBD1 or TRBD2 (5 bases each). As DNA, the CDR3 is TGCAGTGCTAGAGTCGGGGCGGACGCGAACACCGGGGAGCTGTTTTTT. This sequence encodes CSARVGADANTGELFF.